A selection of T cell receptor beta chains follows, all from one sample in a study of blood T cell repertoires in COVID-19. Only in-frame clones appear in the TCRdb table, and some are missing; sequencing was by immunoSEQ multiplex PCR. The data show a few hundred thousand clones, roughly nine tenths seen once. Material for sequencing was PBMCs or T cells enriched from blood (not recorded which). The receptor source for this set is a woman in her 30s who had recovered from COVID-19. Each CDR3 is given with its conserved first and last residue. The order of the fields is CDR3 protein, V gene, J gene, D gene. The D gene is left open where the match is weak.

cdr3_aa: CASSQIGGFEQFF
v_call: TRBV11-3
j_call: TRBJ2-1
d_call: NA

cdr3_aa: CATSDFRGTGAGELFF
v_call: TRBV24-1
j_call: TRBJ2-2
d_call: TRBD1

cdr3_aa: CATSEGQGNQPQHF
v_call: TRBV24-1
j_call: TRBJ1-5
d_call: TRBD1

cdr3_aa: CASSLDRGRNTEAFF
v_call: TRBV11-2
j_call: TRBJ1-1
d_call: TRBD1

cdr3_aa: CASSFRAAGGPLEQYF
v_call: TRBV27
j_call: TRBJ2-7
d_call: TRBD2

cdr3_aa: CASAGAMNTEAFF
v_call: TRBV18
j_call: TRBJ1-1
d_call: NA

cdr3_aa: CASSSGDGFYNEQFF
v_call: TRBV7-9
j_call: TRBJ2-1
d_call: NA

cdr3_aa: CATSGQGAGNTEAFF
v_call: TRBV24-1
j_call: TRBJ1-1
d_call: TRBD1

cdr3_aa: CATSRQSGQAQFF
v_call: TRBV15
j_call: TRBJ2-1
d_call: TRBD1

cdr3_aa: CASRGHRGAEAFF
v_call: TRBV7-2
j_call: TRBJ1-1
d_call: TRBD1

cdr3_aa: CASSWQGQYNSPLHF
v_call: TRBV25-1
j_call: TRBJ1-6
d_call: NA